This T cell receptor (beta chain) is drawn from a study of response to subunit inactivated influenza vaccine. Germline values: CDR1 SGHVS, CDR2 FQNEAQ. Trimming pared 3 bases from V and 4 bases from J, leaving 10 bases between. This CDR3 comprises 13 residues. Study conclusions and caveats: Each seasonal influenza vaccination recruits few new T cells, the authors suggested.

This clonotype has only a few counts. No antigen is known for it. TCRdb used MiXCR to reprocess the RT-PCR reads, holding one entry per CDR3 protein. The repertoire consists of 600,000 to 850,000 distinct CDR3 sequences, with around 15% occurring once and the leading ten covering 7.5% to 8%. Here the sequenced sample was PBMCs from blood, taken 14 to 15 days before vaccination. This sequence joins TRBV7-8 and TRBJ2-7; D remains unclear. The sequence was obtained from a man aged 45-65 years who received an inactivated influenza vaccine. As DNA, the CDR3 is TGTGCCAGCAGCTTCGCGGCGACATACGAGCAGTACTTC. It specifies CASSFAATYEQYF.